One and the same sample provided the 13 T cell receptor beta chains below, sequenced in a study of blood T cells in healthy people across ages. PCR was performed a second time for about 7 to 12 cycles using a sample-barcoded 5' primer and a J-beta primer mix. A single record per CDR3 protein comes from TCRdb applying MiXCR to the 5' RACE reads. The sample has some 1.8 million distinct CDR3 sequences, around 40% seen once. Material for sequencing was blood. The receptor source for this set is a human donor in good health.

The chain has TRBV6-2 or TRBV6-3 and TRBJ1-2; D is uncertain. The CDR3 totals 14 residues. Trimming took 6 bases from V and 8 from J, leaving 19 bases between them. In germline, CDR1 is MNHEY, CDR2 SVGEGT. As DNA, the CDR3 is TGTGCCAGCAGCAGGACCGAGTCGTCTGGGGGCTACACCTTC. This codes for CASSRTESSGGYTF.

The chain is built from TRBV5-1 and TRBJ2-7; D is uncertain. The CDR3 spans 14 residues. Germline V CDR1 and CDR2: SGHRS, YFSETQ. Deletions cut 4 bases from V and 0 bases from J, with 11 bases between. This CDR3 is CASSNQAGSYEQYF. CDR3 DNA sequence: TGCGCCAGCAGCAATCAGGCAGGCTCCTACGAGCAGTACTTC.

Here the CDR3 reads CASSVAGSGHFEQFF. DNA of the CDR3: TGTGCCAGCAGCGTAGCTGGTAGCGGCCACTTTGAGCAGTTCTTC. This chain connects TRBV9 to TRBJ2-1; D possibly corresponds to TRBD2 (6 bases). Germline CDR1 SGDLS, CDR2 YYNGEE. The V gene lost 0 bases and the J gene lost 9 bases, with 16 bases spanning the gap. CDR3 length equals 15 residues.

V and J are TRBV20-1 and TRBJ1-4; D gene unclear. This CDR3 comprises 15 residues. Germline V gene data show CDR1 as DFQATT and CDR2 as SNEGSKA (reference sequence). With 0 bases removed from V and 4 bases from J, the gap between germline ends came to 12 bases. This CDR3 reads CSARDRRQSNEKLFF. CDR3 nucleotides: TGCAGTGCTAGAGACCGAAGACAAAGTAATGAAAAACTGTTTTTT.

This clonotype has more than one count but fewer than ten. The junction departs from germline at one end; a sequencing error may be responsible. J is TRBJ2-1 and V is TRBV6-2 or TRBV6-3; 7 nucleotides match TRBD1. Germline assignment: CDR1 MNHEY and CDR2 SVGEGT. There are 14 residues in the CDR3. The CDR3 DNA sequence: TGTGCCAGCAGCTACTCCCAACAGGGGAATGAGCAGTTCTTC. It encodes CASSYSQQGNEQFF.

The chain couples TRBV12-3 or TRBV12-4 to TRBJ1-1, with D unclear. This CDR3 contains 13 residues. Between the trimmed V and J ends, which lost 6 bases and 0 bases, there was a span of 8 bases. This CDR3 reads CASRIQMNTEAFF. The CDR3, as DNA: TGTGCCAGCAGAATACAGATGAACACTGAAGCTTTCTTT.

There are a few counts of this clonotype. The rearrangement joins TRBV4-2 to TRBJ2-7, with unresolved D. Gene TRBJ2-5 matches the end of the DNA better, so the J call may be wrong. The CDR3 has 14 residues. Germline CDR1 LGHNA, CDR2 YNFKEQ. In DNA, the CDR3 is TGTGCCAGCAGCCAAGGGGGTAGTAGAAAGACCCAGTACTTC. Translation: CASSQGGSRKTQYF.

The gene calls are TRBV7-2 and TRBJ1-5; the match to TRBD1 covers 9 bases. The CDR3 spans 16 residues. V was pared by 1 base and J by 3 bases, with 4 bases of the junction left unmatched. The V gene's germline CDR1 is SGHTA and CDR2 FQGNSA. CDR3 bases: TGTGCCAGCAGCTTAGGTGGGACAGGGAACAATCAGCCCCAGCATTTT. This translates into CASSLGGTGNNQPQHF.

Notes on this clonotype: Compared with germline, one end of the junction differs, possibly owing to a read error. The chain employs TRBV4-1 and TRBJ2-1, with D possibly TRBD2 on 5 matching bases. Germline values: CDR1 MGHRA, CDR2 YSYEKL. This CDR3 has 17 residues. The CDR3 spells CASSQDLGRGSYSEQFF. The CDR3 bases are TGCGCCAGCAGCCAAGATCTTGGGAGAGGATCCTACAGTGAGCAGTTCTTC.

The V and J genes are TRBV5-5 and TRBJ1-2; D is unclear. This CDR3 has 15 residues. V lost 6 bases and J 4 bases, leaving 19 bases between the germline ends. Germline V gene lookup returns CDR1 SGHKS and CDR2 YYEKEE (reference sequence). The CDR3 region is CASTYELQTSYGYTF. CDR3 bases: TGTGCCAGCACCTATGAGTTGCAGACCTCCTATGGCTACACCTTC.

This clonotype was counted a few times. CDR3 nucleotide sequence: TGTGCCAGCAGCCGGGCCACAGGGGGTTACGAGCAGTACTTC. Translation: CASSRATGGYEQYF. This chain connects TRBV11-2 to TRBJ2-7, with TRBD1 matching over 8 bases. The CDR3 totals 14 residues. Germline loops: CDR1 SGHAT, CDR2 FQNNGV. V trimming: 5 bases; J trimming: 4 bases; junction bases outside the gene matches: 7.

J is TRBJ1-5 and V is TRBV20-1, with D maybe TRBD1 (6 bases). Trimming stripped 3 bases from V and 5 bases from J, with 11 bases between. This CDR3 contains 13 residues. Germline CDR1 is DFQATT and CDR2 is SNEGSKA (reference sequence). The CDR3 nucleotides are TGCAGTGCTAGGAGACAGGTCGATCAGCCCCAGCATTTT. It encodes CSARRQVDQPQHF.

The chain is built from TRBV20-1 and TRBJ1-1; D is unclear. Trimming cost V 0 bases and J 8 bases, with 16 bases left between them. This CDR3 is 14 amino acids long. Germline assignment: CDR1 DFQATT and CDR2 SNEGSKA (reference sequence). The CDR3 reads CSARDAGFRKEAFF. CDR3 coding DNA: TGCAGTGCTAGAGATGCTGGGTTCCGGAAGGAAGCTTTCTTT.